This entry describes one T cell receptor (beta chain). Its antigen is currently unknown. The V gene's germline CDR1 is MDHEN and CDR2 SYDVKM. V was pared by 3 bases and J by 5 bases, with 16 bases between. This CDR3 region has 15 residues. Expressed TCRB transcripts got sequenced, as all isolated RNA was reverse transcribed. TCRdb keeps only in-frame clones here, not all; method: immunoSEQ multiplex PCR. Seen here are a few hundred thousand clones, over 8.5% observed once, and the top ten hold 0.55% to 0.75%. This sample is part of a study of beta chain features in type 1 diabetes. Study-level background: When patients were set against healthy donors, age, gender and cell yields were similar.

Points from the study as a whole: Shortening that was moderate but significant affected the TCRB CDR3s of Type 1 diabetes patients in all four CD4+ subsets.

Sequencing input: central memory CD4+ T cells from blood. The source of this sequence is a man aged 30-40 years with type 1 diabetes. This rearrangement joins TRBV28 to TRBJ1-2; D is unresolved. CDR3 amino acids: CASSFASGMGYGYTF. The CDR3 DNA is TGTGCCAGCAGTTTCGCGAGTGGGATGGGATATGGCTACACCTTC.